The source of this T cell receptor (beta chain) is a study of cytomegalovirus exposure and HLA in healthy donors. Study background: The roughly 100 million unique TCR beta sequences, from about 179 million T cells, were found by an earlier analysis.

Remarks on this clone: Its antigen is not identified.

The V and J ends lost 2 bases and 4 bases respectively, with 15 bases between them. The V gene's germline CDR1 is SGHNT and CDR2 YYREEE (reference sequence). The length of the CDR3 is 16 residues. PCR used 60 Vbeta primers and 13 Jbeta primers. Only in-frame clones appear in the TCRdb table, and some are missing; sequencing was by immunoSEQ multiplex PCR. Its table records around 140,000 clones. Regarding the study as a whole: Analysis performed later found roughly 18,000 TCR beta sequences associated with HLA alleles at 0.05 false discovery rate.

The sequence came from a male donor in good health and CMV-seronegative. The chain is built from TRBV5-4 and TRBJ2-2; a weak D match, TRBD2 (6 bases). The source material was PBMCs. The CDR3: CASSFVAGAGTGELFF. The CDR3 nucleotides read TGTGCCAGCAGCTTCGTAGCAGGAGCGGGCACCGGGGAGCTGTTTTTT. The full variable domain, its missing parts supplied by reference TRBV5-4 and TRBJ2-2, is ETGVTQSPTHLIKTRGQQVTLRCSSQSGHNTVSWYQQALGQGPQFIFQYYREEENGRGNFPPRFSGLQFPNYSSELNVNALELDDSALYLCASSFVAGAGTGELFFGEGSRLTVL.